Below are 20 T cell receptor beta chains sequenced from a single sample in a study of T cell responses to AZD1222 COVID-19 vaccine. This table comes from immunoSEQ multiplex PCR, and its TCRdb copy is limited to in-frame clones, with some not included. Among about 180,000 clones listed, about nine tenths were seen once. The sample was peripheral blood, taken 28 days after the second AZD1222 dose. These TCRs come from an adult who received the AZD1222 COVID-19 vaccine.

The chain carries TRBV6-2 or TRBV6-3 and TRBJ1-6; a weak D match, TRBD1 (5 bases). This CDR3 is 14 amino acids long. The V end was cut by 2 bases, the J end by 10 bases, with 12 bases between. Germline loops: CDR1 MNHEY, CDR2 SVGEGT. This CDR3 is CASSYRGNPSPLHF. The CDR3 DNA is TGTGCCAGCAGTTACCGGGGCAACCCGTCACCCCTCCACTTT.

This clone has just one count. This chain links TRBV6-4 with TRBJ2-2, with no clear D. This CDR3 has 14 residues. The germline V gene has CDR1 MRHNA and CDR2 SNTAGT. Trimming left V 2 bases short and J 4 bases short, with 8 bases between. This chain's CDR3 is CASSDGHRTGELFF. The DNA for the CDR3 is TGTGCCAGCAGTGACGGGCACCGCACCGGGGAGCTGTTTTTT.

About this clone: One end of the junction is discordant with germline, which a read error may explain. V is TRBV11-1 and J is TRBJ2-7; D possibly corresponds to TRBD1 (5 bases). The CDR3 extends over 14 amino acids. Germline CDR1 SGHAT, CDR2 FQDESV (reference sequence). CDR3 in amino acids: CASSFSDGREYPTF. DNA for the CDR3: TGTGCCAGCAGCTTCTCCGATGGCAGGGAATACCCCACCTTC.

This chain joins TRBV21-1 and TRBJ2-3; the D call TRBD2 from the table was never checked on the DNA. TRBV21-1 is a pseudogene segment. The CDR3 spans 16 residues. CDR3 DNA: TGTGCCAGCAGCAAAAAACTAGCGGGAGCGGCAGATACGCAGTATTTT. Translation gives CASSKKLAGAADTQYF.

The chain has TRBV13 and TRBJ2-7; D is uncertain. Germline CDR1 and CDR2: PRHDT and FYEKMQ (reference sequence). The length of the CDR3 is 14 residues. The V gene lost 0 bases and the J gene lost 2 bases, with 8 bases spanning the gap. DNA of the CDR3: TGTGCCAGCAGCTTAGGGACGGTACCCTACGAGCAGTACTTC. Protein: CASSLGTVPYEQYF. The variable domain in full, with the rest retrieved from reference TRBV13 and TRBJ2-7, is AAGVIQSPRHLIKEKRETATLKCYPIPRHDTVYWYQQGPGQDPQFLISFYEKMQSDKGSIPDRFSAQQFSDYHSELNMSSLELGDSALYFCASSLGTVPYEQYFGPGTRLTVT.

The chain is built from TRBV28 and TRBJ2-6; D unresolved. The CDR3 covers 14 residues. The germline CDR1 and CDR2 sequences are MDHEN and SYDVKM. V was clipped by 4 bases and J by 2 bases, with 6 bases between them. CDR3 amino acids: CASSSVPGANVLTF. CDR3 nucleotides: TGTGCCAGCAGTTCCGTGCCTGGGGCCAACGTCCTGACTTTC.

The sample holds one count of this clone. The J gene is TRBJ1-1, the V gene TRBV11-3; 9 positions agree with TRBD1. The CDR3 contains 14 residues. V lost 3 bases and J lost 4; bases outside the gene matches: 3. Germline lookup yields CDR1 SGHNT and CDR2 YENEEA. The CDR3 loop reads CASSFDRGGTEAFF. CDR3 nucleotides: TGTGCCAGCAGCTTCGACAGGGGGGGCACTGAAGCTTTCTTT.

This clone was recorded only once. This chain connects TRBV7-9 to TRBJ1-6; D possibly corresponds to TRBD1 (6 bases). Germline lookup yields CDR1 SEHNR and CDR2 FQNEAQ (reference sequence). V dropped 6 bases and J dropped 9 bases, with 12 bases sitting between them. CDR3 length equals 13 residues. CDR3 bases: TGTGCCAGCAGTGGGGACATAGGTTCACCCCTCCACTTT. It translates to CASSGDIGSPLHF.

This sequence joins TRBV5-1 and TRBJ2-7, with TRBD1 matching over 10 bases. The CDR3 length is 15 residues. The germline gives CDR1 SGHRS, CDR2 YFSETQ. Unmatched junction bases numbered 5, after V lost 3 bases and J lost 2 bases. CDR3 in amino acids: CASSSDRGLAYEQYF. The CDR3 nucleotides are TGCGCCAGCAGCTCTGACAGGGGGCTCGCCTACGAGCAGTACTTC.

This sequence joins TRBV3-1 (or the pseudogene TRBV3-2) and TRBJ2-1, with a weak D call TRBD1 (5 bases). CDR1 is LGHDT and CDR2 is YNNKEL in the germline V gene (reference sequence). The CDR3 spans 12 residues. V lost 1 base and J 15 bases, leaving 13 bases between the germline ends. The CDR3, as DNA: TGTGCCAGCAGCCAAGCCGGTAGGGGTGGGTTCTTC. This encodes CASSQAGRGGFF.

This clone was observed once. V gene TRBV19 combines with J gene TRBJ1-1; D may be TRBD1 (5 bases). CDR1 LNHDA and CDR2 SQIVND come from the germline V gene (reference sequence). V was trimmed by 3 bases and J by 8 bases, leaving 13 bases between them. The CDR3 sequence is 13 residues long. The CDR3 DNA follows: TGTGCCAGTAGTATCGGGACCTTAACGGAAGCTTTCTTT. This sequence encodes CASSIGTLTEAFF.

The rearrangement uses TRBV5-4 and TRBJ2-5; D possibly matches TRBD1 or TRBD2 (5 bases each). The V gene's germline CDR1 is SGHNT and CDR2 YYREEE (reference sequence). The CDR3 is made up of 13 amino acids. Trimming took off 4 bases at V and 2 bases at J, with 9 bases between the two ends. Here the CDR3 reads CASSRDGQETQYF. The CDR3 nucleotides read TGTGCCAGCAGCCGGGACGGGCAAGAGACCCAGTACTTC.

The chain is built from TRBV3-1 (or the pseudogene TRBV3-2) and TRBJ2-1, with TRBD2 as a possible D gene (6 bases). CDR1 is LGHDT, CDR2 YNNKEL, per germline (reference sequence). V shed 4 bases and J shed 10 bases, with 14 bases lying between them. CDR3 length: 13 amino acids. The chain's CDR3 is CASSRGGPTEQFF. The DNA of the CDR3 is TGTGCCAGCAGCCGGGGAGGACCCACCGAGCAGTTCTTC.

The chain uses TRBV5-1 and TRBJ2-1; 8 bases are a match to TRBD1. Germline V gives CDR1 SGHRS, CDR2 YFSETQ. V was clipped by 0 bases and J by 4 bases; unmatched bases: 6. CDR3 length: 16 residues. The CDR3 nucleotides are TGCGCCAGCAGCTTGGGGGCAGGGGGCGAATACAATGAGCAGTTCTTC. It is translated as CASSLGAGGEYNEQFF.

J is TRBJ1-2 and V is TRBV7-3, with unresolved D. The CDR3 covers 13 residues. V was shortened by 2 bases and J by 4 bases, with 8 bases between the two germline ends. Per germline, CDR1 SGHTA and CDR2 FQGTGA. The CDR3 region is CASSLPGGYGYTF. DNA for the CDR3: TGTGCCAGCAGCTTACCGGGAGGCTATGGCTACACCTTC. Full variable domain (outside the CDR3, taken from reference TRBV7-3 and TRBJ1-2): GAGVSQTPSNKVTEKGKYVELRCDPISGHTALYWYRQSLGQGPEFLIYFQGTGAADDSGLPNDRFFAVRPEGSVSTLKIQRTERGDSAVYLCASSLPGGYGYTFGSGTRLTVV.

The V gene is TRBV14, the J gene TRBJ1-1; perhaps TRBD1 as D (5 bases). This CDR3 comprises 13 residues. Trimming removed 0 bases from V and 11 bases from J, with 13 bases in between. From germline, CDR1 is SGHDN and CDR2 FVKESK. In nucleotides, the CDR3 is TGTGCCAGCAGCCAAGAGAAGGGGCCACGGGCTTTCTTT. Translated, it gives CASSQEKGPRAFF. Full variable domain (outside the CDR3, taken from reference TRBV14 and TRBJ1-1): EAGVTQFPSHSVIEKGQTVTLRCDPISGHDNLYWYRRVMGKEIKFLLHFVKESKQDESGMPNNRFLAERTGGTYSTLKVQPAELEDSGVYFCASSQEKGPRAFFGQGTRLTVV.

This clone occurred once. The CDR3 does not end in the conserved phenylalanine or tryptophan, so this is likely a read error. It is unclear where the CDR3 begins or ends on the DNA, so no DNA is shown, and the CDR3 is as TCRdb lists it. This chain joins TRBV20-1 and TRBJ1-1. 8 amino acids form the CDR3, both terminal residues included. The V gene's germline CDR1 is DFQATT and CDR2 SNEGSKA (reference sequence). The CDR3 here is CSASGPEM.

The CDR3 region is CASSSGTANNQPQHF. The CDR3 bases are TGTGCCAGCAGCTCCGGGACGGCAAACAATCAGCCCCAGCATTTT. V usage is TRBV28 and J usage is TRBJ1-5, with D perhaps TRBD1 (5 bases). Germline V gives CDR1 MDHEN, CDR2 SYDVKM. The CDR3 sequence is 15 residues long. The germline V and J ends were trimmed by 6 bases and 3 bases, with 15 bases remaining between them.

V usage is TRBV29-1 and J usage is TRBJ2-3; TRBD1 might be the D (5 bases). From germline, CDR1 is SQVTM and CDR2 ANQGSEA. V was trimmed by 5 bases and J by 4 bases, leaving 16 bases between them. This CDR3 has 14 residues. CDR3: CSVPWQGSADTQYF. DNA of the CDR3: TGCAGCGTTCCATGGCAGGGTAGTGCAGATACGCAGTATTTT.

This CDR3 reads CASSPSLLLGPVGSKNIQYF. CDR3 in DNA: TGTGCCAGCTCACCATCACTTCTACTAGGCCCCGTTGGCTCAAAAAACATTCAGTACTTC. The chain combines TRBV18 with TRBJ2-4, with D maybe TRBD2 (5 bases). CDR1 is KGHSH, CDR2 LQKENI, per germline. The V and J ends lost 2 bases and 4 bases respectively, with 27 bases between them. The CDR3 extends over 20 amino acids.